This TCR beta chain was found in a study of shared clonotypes between healthy human individuals (dated by TCRdb to 2020 to 2022). A note on the overall study: The cohort included three men and a couple of women between 18 and 49 years of age. For each donor, CD4 naive and CD4 memory were each given three plates, CD8 naive was given two plates, and CD8 memory was given one plate. The study deeply sequenced blood TCR repertoires of five healthy adults to estimate repertoire size and the extent of clonotype sharing between individuals. To increase sequencing depth and limit assay-specific biases, TCR repertoire library preparation and sequencing were carried out by different laboratories using diverse techniques. Each donor's leukapheresis produced roughly between roughly 0.85 and 9.5 billion PBMCs.

TCR CDR3 regions were amplified from genomic DNA by multiplex PCR using the deep immunoSEQ assay. Extracted genomic DNA from each cell subset was spread evenly across all wells of several immunoSEQ 96-well plates, with each plate serving as a replicate. Each replicate PCR for sorted subsets received around 200 ng genomic DNA, equal to 30,000 or so T cell genomes. The purified libraries were quantified using a Qubit 3.0 fluorometer, sized with a Bioanalyzer 2100, and then quantified again using the KAPA Library Quantification kit. Every immunoSEQ 96-well plate was sequenced on a separate single-read 150-cycle Illumina NextSeq 550 flow cell. The original pipeline was this. Because the immunoSEQ output held only junctional sequences and lacked quality scores, the filtering could not match the filtering applied to full-length reads. Sequences were annotated with PyIR, a Python wrapper for IgBLAST v1.9, using IMGT germline references to assign V/J genes and CDR3. Reads were filtered out if the reads had weak V/J assignments (E-value above 1e-6), no CDR3, stop codons, out-of-frame junctions, or ambiguous translated residues. V3J clonotypes were defined by identical inferred V gene, J gene, and CDR3 amino acid sequence. To compute the percentage overlap between repertoires, the number of shared unique clonotypes was divided by the size of the smaller repertoire. Richness of each repertoire was evaluated using RTK rarefaction, the Chao1 estimator, and Recon v2.1 estimates of unobserved clonotypes. For all TCRbeta clonotypes obtained by the gDNA method from a few donors, generation probabilities were computed with OLGA. The source is immuneACCESS, and TCRdb retained only in-frame sequences with V and J called. Part of the clones is not carried over; for the studies checked, unresolved V genes explain less than half of this, and the remainder is unexplained. V and J calls and clone size come straight from that table; D and trimming were deduced from the DNA. This sample lists 2 million to 2.5 million clones; 90% to 95% were detected once. 0.39% of the sample lies in the top ten.

Concerning this clone: Its antigen is still unknown. Base qualities were left out, and no much larger clone turns up one base away.

Donors were healthy HIV-negative adults with no recently reported acute infections or vaccinations. Every donor was a Caucasian adult residing in Nashville, Tennessee, USA. CD4+ T cells were enriched by magnetic negative selection, after which naive cells were positively selected on CD45RA and the negative fraction was taken as the memory subset. After blood collection by leukapheresis, PBMCs were isolated using Ficoll-Histopaque density gradient centrifugation and then cryopreserved in the vapor phase of liquid nitrogen. Purity and quantity of every magnetically sorted T cell population were checked by analytical flow cytometry. Genomic DNA was isolated from every sorted fraction and measured by UV absorbance on a Nanodrop 2000c. V gives up 2 bases and J gives up 3 bases, and the segment between their germline ends measures 11 bases. The germline V gene supplies CDR1 SNHLY and CDR2 FYNNEI. The CDR3 contains 14 residues, cysteine and phenylalanine counted. The entry retains the CDR3 DNA only, 42 bases that are in frame from base 1.

Study-level results and caveats: Compared with non-shared clonotypes, the clonotypes found in all four sorted-subset donors had higher generation probabilities. Sampling was restricted to blood, and TCR repertoires in tissues likely differ from the TCR repertoires found in blood. Even with the large sequencing depth, rarefaction of the sorted-subset datasets indicated that sequencing was incomplete. Estimated clonotype richness was generally larger for naive than for memory subsets. Across four donors, roughly 5% of naive CD4, roughly 3.8% of naive CD8, 2.3% of memory CD4, and about 0.44% of memory CD8 clonotypes were shared. Pairwise subsampling led to the expectation that sequencing depth would affect the degree of clonotype sharing among donors. Because the study included only a small number of donors, the genetic and exposure-history diversity represented was limited.

The clonotype originates from a man in his late teens or twenties in good health. Some clones in this sample may be carry-over from other donors' samples. The V and J segments used are TRBV2 and TRBJ2-7, and possibly TRBD1, on 5 matching bases. The sequencing input was naive CD4+ T cells from PBMCs. This specimen's cell subset or site label, per the study, means: CD45RA+ positively selected. The CDR3 region has the sequence CASSETQGIYEQYF. The nucleotide sequence reads as follows: TGTGCCAGCAGTGAAACCCAGGGAATCTACGAGCAGTACTTC.